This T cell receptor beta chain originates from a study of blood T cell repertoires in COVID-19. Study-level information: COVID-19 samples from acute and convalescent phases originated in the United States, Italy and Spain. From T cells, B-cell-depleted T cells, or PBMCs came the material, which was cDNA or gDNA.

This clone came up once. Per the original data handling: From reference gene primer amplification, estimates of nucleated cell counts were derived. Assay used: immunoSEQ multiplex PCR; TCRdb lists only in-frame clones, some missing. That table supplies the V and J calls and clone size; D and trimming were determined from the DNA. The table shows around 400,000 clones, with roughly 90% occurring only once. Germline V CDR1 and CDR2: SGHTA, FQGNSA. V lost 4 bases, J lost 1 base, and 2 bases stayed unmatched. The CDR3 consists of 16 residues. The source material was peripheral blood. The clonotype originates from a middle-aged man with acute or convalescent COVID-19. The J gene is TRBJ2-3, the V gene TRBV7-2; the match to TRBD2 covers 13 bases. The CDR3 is CASSSGTSGGTDTQYF. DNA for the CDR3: TGTGCCAGCAGCTCGGGGACTAGCGGGGGCACAGATACGCAGTATTTT.